The entry that follows covers one T cell receptor (beta chain) sequence. Germline CDR1 MRHNA, CDR2 SNTAGT. CDR3 length: 17 residues. Trimming took 10 bases from V and 0 from J; bases not matched to a gene: 12. This entry comes from a study of T cell clones after liver transplantation. Some clones are missing from TCRdb's copy, which holds only in-frame ones; the method was immunoSEQ multiplex PCR. The sample contains about 7,900 clones, 80% of which appear only once. Sequences were derived from CD8+ T cells from blood, sampled before liver transplant. This clonotype was sampled from a human donor who received a liver transplant. This chain connects TRBV6-4 to TRBJ2-6; 7 bases align to TRBD1. CDR3 DNA: TGTGCCACCCTAAAGAAGACAGGGTCCTCTGGGGCCAACGTCCTGACTTTC. Protein sequence: CATLKKTGSSGANVLTF.